The 17 T cell receptor beta chains in this list originate from one sample, sequenced in a study of human T cells and chemical hapten exposure. Time point denoted: patch test 1, 2 weeks after DPC sensitization. As for treatment: therapeutic diphenylcyclopropenone sensitization with weekly scalp DPC. TCRdb reprocessed the RACE reads with MiXCR, giving one entry per CDR3 protein. The sample shows fewer than 95,000 distinct CDR3 sequences, roughly a tenth of them seen only once. The input for sequencing was whole blood, taken in connection with sensitization to the hapten diphenylcyclopropenone (DPC). Receptors were obtained from a man in his forties or fifties with alopecia areata. Some clones in this sample may be carry-over from other donors' samples.

The chain is built from TRBV7-8 and TRBJ2-2; 10 nucleotides align to TRBD1. With V trimmed by 0 bases and J by 5 bases, 9 bases remained unmatched. Germline CDR1 is SGHVS and CDR2 is FQNEAQ. The CDR3 is 18 amino acids. The CDR3 here is CASSLAAGTGVVTGELFF. Written as DNA, the CDR3 is TGTGCCAGCAGCTTAGCTGCCGGGACAGGGGTAGTAACCGGGGAGCTGTTTTTT.

This clonotype turned up a few times. V and J are TRBV6-2 or TRBV6-3 and TRBJ2-4, with D perhaps matching TRBD1 (5 bases). Germline assignment: CDR1 MNHEY and CDR2 SVGEGT. The CDR3 is 14 residues long. V was pared by 2 bases and J by 7 bases, with 12 bases between. CDR3 in amino acids: CASSYGRAQNIQYF. In DNA form, the CDR3 reads TGTGCCAGCAGTTACGGCAGGGCCCAGAACATTCAGTACTTC.

The chain has TRBV29-1 and TRBJ1-5; D perhaps matches TRBD1 (5 bases). The CDR3 loop spans 14 amino acids. Per the germline V gene, CDR1 is SQVTM and CDR2 is ANQGSEA. V was trimmed by 5 bases and J by 2 bases, leaving 13 bases between them. CDR3 protein: CSVTDSLGNQPQHF. CDR3 in DNA: TGCAGCGTTACTGACAGCCTAGGCAATCAGCCCCAGCATTTT.

This clonotype was observed a handful of times. The V gene is TRBV5-1, the J gene TRBJ2-3; the match to TRBD2 covers 10 bases. CDR1 SGHRS and CDR2 YFSETQ come from the germline V gene. V shed 1 base, J shed 2 bases, and the junction held 1 base outside the gene matches. The CDR3 covers 15 residues. The CDR3 protein is CASSLLAGATDTQYF. The CDR3 DNA sequence: TGCGCCAGCAGCTTGCTAGCGGGGGCCACAGATACGCAGTATTTT.

The rearrangement joins TRBV6-2 or TRBV6-3 to TRBJ2-6; possibly TRBD1 or TRBD2 for D (5 bases each). The CDR3 length is 16 residues. V shed 1 base and J shed 4 bases, with 11 bases lying between them. The germline gives CDR1 MNHEY, CDR2 SVGEGT. The CDR3 protein is CASSYFVGVGANVLTF. The CDR3 coding sequence is TGTGCCAGCAGTTACTTCGTGGGGGTCGGGGCCAACGTCCTGACTTTC.

This clonotype was recorded a few times. This rearrangement joins TRBV7-9 to TRBJ2-3; 8 nucleotides line up with TRBD1. The germline CDR1 and CDR2 sequences are SEHNR and FQNEAQ (reference sequence). V gave up 3 bases and J gave up 0 bases; unmatched junction bases: 2. The length of the CDR3 is 15 residues. The CDR3 DNA reads TGTGCCAGCAGCTTTGGGGACAGGAGCACAGATACGCAGTATTTT. This translates into CASSFGDRSTDTQYF.

V gene TRBV10-3 combines with J gene TRBJ2-2; TRBD2 aligns across 9 bases. Germline CDR1 is ENHRY and CDR2 is SYGVKD. There are 17 residues in the CDR3. Germline trimming cut 2 bases from V and 0 bases from J; bases unmatched to any gene: 4. CDR3 in amino acids: CAISERSSGTNTGELFF. The CDR3 nucleotides read TGTGCCATCAGTGAGAGGTCTAGCGGGACGAACACCGGGGAGCTGTTTTTT.

Only a few counts were recorded for this clonotype. The chain uses TRBV7-9 and TRBJ2-7, with TRBD2 as a possible D gene (6 bases). V lost 5 bases and J lost 5, with 19 bases in between. Germline V gene data show CDR1 as SEHNR and CDR2 as FQNEAQ (reference sequence). The CDR3 totals 15 residues. The CDR3 coding sequence is TGTGCCAGCAGCCACAGCGGGTCCTTTGGCAACGAGCAGTACGTC. Protein product: CASSHSGSFGNEQYV.

This clonotype has only a few counts. This chain links TRBV18 with TRBJ1-1; 9 bases map to TRBD1. The CDR3 has 18 amino acids. The junction had 11 bases not matched to a gene; V was cut back by 1 base and J by 2 bases. Germline V lookup: CDR1 KGHSH, CDR2 LQKENI. CDR3 sequence: CASSPLYLVQGANTEAFF. CDR3 bases: TGTGCCAGCTCACCACTTTATCTGGTACAGGGGGCCAACACTGAAGCTTTCTTT.

V gene TRBV7-2 combines with J gene TRBJ1-4, with D possibly matching TRBD1 (6 bases). The CDR3 runs 13 residues. Germline assignment: CDR1 SGHTA and CDR2 FQGNSA. V was shortened by 2 bases and J by 10 bases, with 11 bases between the two germline ends. The DNA for the CDR3 is TGTGCCAGCAGCTTAAGGACAGATGGAAAACTGTTTTTT. This translates into CASSLRTDGKLFF.

This clonotype has only a few counts. The chain employs TRBV4-3 and TRBJ2-4, with TRBD1 matching over 9 bases. The CDR3 extends over 16 amino acids. V shed 1 base, J shed 3 bases, and the junction held 4 bases outside the gene matches. Germline V gene data show CDR1 as LGHNA and CDR2 as YSLEER. CDR3 loop: CASSQAGQGGKNIQYF. As DNA, the CDR3 is TGCGCCAGCAGCCAAGCGGGACAGGGAGGCAAAAACATTCAGTACTTC.

This clonotype was seen more than once but under ten times. The CDR3 region has the DNA TGTGCCAGCAGCGTAGGGGACAGCCTCTACGAGCAGTACGTC. Encoded protein: CASSVGDSLYEQYV. This rearrangement joins TRBV9 to TRBJ2-7; 7 nucleotides match TRBD1. With 0 bases clipped from V and 3 bases from J, the junction kept 3 bases outside the gene matches. Germline assignment: CDR1 SGDLS and CDR2 YYNGEE. CDR3 size: 14 residues.

This clonotype has a handful of counts. The CDR3 reads CASSRAGADTQYF. The CDR3 DNA reads as TGCGCCAGCAGCCGAGCGGGAGCAGATACGCAGTATTTT. This chain uses TRBV5-1 with TRBJ2-3, with 8 nucleotides matching TRBD2. The length of the CDR3 is 13 residues. CDR1 SGHRS and CDR2 YFSETQ come from the germline V gene. The junction had 2 bases not matched to a gene; V was cut back by 4 bases and J by 4 bases.

The rearrangement uses TRBV20-1 and TRBJ2-3; 13 nucleotides line up with TRBD2. The CDR3 runs 19 residues. V shed 3 bases and J 0 bases; nucleotides not matched to a gene: 12. CDR1 and CDR2 (germline): DFQATT, SNEGSKA (reference sequence). CDR3 residues: CSARSLGLAGPTSTDTQYF. CDR3 in DNA: TGCAGTGCTAGGTCCCTGGGACTAGCGGGACCAACTAGCACAGATACGCAGTATTTT.

This rearrangement joins TRBV29-1 to TRBJ2-7; 13 bases are shared with TRBD2. The CDR3 contains 16 residues. Germline loops: CDR1 SQVTM, CDR2 ANQGSEA. Losses at the gene ends were 1 base for V and 3 bases for J; bases not matched to a gene: 6. Written as DNA, the CDR3 is TGCAGCGTTGAAGCACACAGGACTAGCGGGAGCTACGAGCAGTACGTC. Its translation: CSVEAHRTSGSYEQYV.

This clonotype was recorded a few times. This sequence joins TRBV6-5 and TRBJ1-2; a weak D match, TRBD1 (5 bases). The germline V gene has CDR1 MNHEY and CDR2 SVGAGI. The V gene lost 11 bases and the J gene lost 2 bases, with 18 bases spanning the gap. This CDR3 is built from 14 residues. CDR3 protein: CAARLGAGNYGYTF. The CDR3 nucleotides read TGTGCCGCACGCTTAGGGGCCGGCAACTATGGCTACACCTTC.

This clonotype turned up a few times. V gene TRBV1 combines with J gene TRBJ2-3; TRBD1 is the table's D call and was not checked against the DNA. TRBV1 is classified as a pseudogene. The CDR3 contains 11 residues. The CDR3 bases are TGCACCAGCAGCCAAGATAGACCCCGGGTCTTT. It encodes CTSSQDRPRVF.